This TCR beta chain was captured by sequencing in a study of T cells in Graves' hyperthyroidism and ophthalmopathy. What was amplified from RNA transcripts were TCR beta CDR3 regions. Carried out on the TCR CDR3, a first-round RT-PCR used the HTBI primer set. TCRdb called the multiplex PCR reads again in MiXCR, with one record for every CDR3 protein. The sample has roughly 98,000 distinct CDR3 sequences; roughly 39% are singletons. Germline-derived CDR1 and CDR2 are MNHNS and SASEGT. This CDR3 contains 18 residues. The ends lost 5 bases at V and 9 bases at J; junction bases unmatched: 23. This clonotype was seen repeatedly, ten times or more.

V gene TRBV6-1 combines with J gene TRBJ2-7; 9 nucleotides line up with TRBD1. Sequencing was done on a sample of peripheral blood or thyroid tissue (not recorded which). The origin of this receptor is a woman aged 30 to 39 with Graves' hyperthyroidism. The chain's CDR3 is CASSRSGQGWSTSPGQYF. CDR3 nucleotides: TGTGCCAGCAGTCGATCGGGACAGGGTTGGTCCACGAGTCCGGGGCAGTACTTC.